These 21 T cell receptor beta chains came from one sample sequenced in a study of tumor-infiltrating lymphocytes in primary liver carcinoma. TCR beta cDNA was reverse-transcribed from about 0.45 ug of total RNA. The reaction used a constant-region primer and ProtoScript II reverse transcriptase. For TCR beta, libraries were produced by three nested multiplex PCR rounds using slightly modified ARM-PCR. Use of TRBV1-TRBV30 forward primers with a C-beta reverse primer characterized the first two PCR rounds, which lasted 10 cycles each. MiXCR, applied by TCRdb to the multiplex PCR reads, yields one record per CDR3 protein. The data show about 48,000 distinct CDR3 sequences, with roughly 77% seen just once and roughly 24% held by the top ten. Unsorted bulk tissue (roughly 19-31 mg) underwent RNA and DNA co-extraction. Source material: liver tumor tissue from sampling region 3. The subset was: tumor region T3, left-lateral pole. The receptor set was obtained from a man aged 40-49 years with primary liver carcinoma and hepatitis B virus infection.

The chain combines TRBV28 with TRBJ2-7, with 7 bases matching TRBD1. This CDR3 region has 14 residues. CDR1 is MDHEN, CDR2 SYDVKM, per germline. J lost 4 bases, V lost 7 bases, and 10 bases had no gene match. The CDR3 protein is CASNRAGTEYEQYF. CDR3 in DNA: TGTGCCAGCAACCGCGCCGGGACAGAATACGAGCAGTACTTC.

On this clonotype: It may be a read error: a sequence one base away is much more abundant. The chain has TRBV28 and TRBJ2-3; D call uncertain. The closer fit of TRBJ1-5 to the DNA end suggests the J call may be wrong. In germline, CDR1 is MDHEN, CDR2 SYDVKM. The CDR3 is made up of 17 amino acids. The CDR3: CASSGSSRAGRSDTQHF. The CDR3, as DNA: TGTGCCAGCAGTGGGAGTTCGCGAGCGGGAAGGTCAGATACGCAGCATTTT.

To note about this clonotype: The junction departs from germline at one end; a sequencing error may be responsible. This chain uses TRBV4-2 with TRBJ1-6; perhaps TRBD1 as D (6 bases). The CDR3 runs 15 residues. Per the germline V gene, CDR1 is LGHNA and CDR2 is YNFKEQ. The CDR3 region is CASSRLDSQNSSLHF. For the CDR3, the DNA is TGTGCCAGCAGCCGCTTGGACAGTCAGAATTCATCCCTCCACTTT.

Comment on this clonotype: A read error may account for a junction end that differs from germline. The rearrangement links TRBV11-2 to TRBJ2-2, with 9 bases lining up with TRBD1. The CDR3 has 17 residues. Per germline, CDR1 SGHAT and CDR2 FQNNGV. CDR3 DNA: TGTACCAGCAGCTTCGATCGGGACAGGGTCGGCACCGTGGAGCTGTTTTTT. This sequence encodes CTSSFDRDRVGTVELFF.

Comments on this clonotype: The junction shows a germline mismatch at one end, possibly a read error. V is TRBV6-5 and J is TRBJ1-1, with D maybe TRBD1 (5 bases). Germline CDR1 MNHEY, CDR2 SVGAGI. CDR3 length equals 14 residues. The CDR3 spells CACSYGHPATEAFF. The DNA for the CDR3 is TGTGCCTGCAGTTACGGACATCCCGCGACTGAAGCTTTCTTT.

The chain employs TRBV4-2 and TRBJ1-3; D possibly corresponds to TRBD1 (5 bases). Per germline, CDR1 LGHNA and CDR2 YNFKEQ. The CDR3 spans 15 residues. V was cut by 7 bases and J by 2 bases, with 15 bases left in between. The CDR3 loop reads CASNQGRYPGNTIYF. The CDR3 DNA reads as TGTGCCAGCAACCAGGGACGGTACCCTGGAAACACCATATATTTT.

The chain combines TRBV11-2 with TRBJ2-1, with 8 bases lining up with TRBD2. CDR1 and CDR2 (germline): SGHAT, FQNNGV. V was clipped by 5 bases and J by 6 bases; unmatched bases: 6. The CDR3 consists of 14 residues. Written as DNA, the CDR3 is TGTGCCAGCAGCCCGGGAGGGCCGTTCAATGAGCAGTTCTTC. Translating gives CASSPGGPFNEQFF.

In regard to this clonotype: At one end, the junction sequence differs from germline, possibly due to a read error. This chain links TRBV11-1 with TRBJ2-1; 14 nucleotides line up with TRBD2. CDR3 length: 17 residues. The germline CDR1 and CDR2 sequences are SGHAT and FQDESV (reference sequence). Written as DNA, the CDR3 is TGTGCCAGCAGCCTGGGACTAGCGGGAGAACCTGACAATGAGCAATTCTTC. It translates to CASSLGLAGEPDNEQFF.

This clonotype was seen at least ten times. This chain uses TRBV28 with TRBJ1-2; weak D call: TRBD1 (5 bases). The ends were cut back, 4 bases at V and 4 bases at J, with 10 bases in the middle. Looked up from germline, CDR1 is MDHEN and CDR2 is SYDVKM. The CDR3 contains 13 residues. The CDR3 reads CASSSQGSYGYTF. CDR3 DNA sequence: TGTGCCAGCAGTTCCCAGGGTTCCTATGGCTACACCTTC.

Note on this clonotype: Its ends do not fully match the called genes, so a read error is possible. V and J are TRBV13 and TRBJ2-7, with D unclear. CDR1 PRHDT and CDR2 FYEKMQ come from the germline V gene (reference sequence). The CDR3 is 11 amino acids. The CDR3 DNA reads TGTGCCAGCAGCTTACGCGGTGAGCACCACTTC. Encoded protein: CASSLRGEHHF.

Comment on this clonotype: This is likely a read error, given that the CDR3 carries no conserved phenylalanine or tryptophan at its end. The DNA is left out, because the CDR3 cannot be placed on it with certainty; the CDR3 is given as TCRdb lists it. The chain joins TRBV11-2 to TRBJ2-7; the D call of TRBD2 is as the table states it, not checked on the DNA. The germline V gene encodes CDR1 SGHAT and CDR2 FQNNGV. 15 amino acids form the CDR3, both terminal residues included. This chain's CDR3 is CASSQYPGGGYERYS.

With regard to this clonotype: The junction departs from germline at one end; a sequencing error may be responsible. The V gene is TRBV11-3, the J gene TRBJ2-1; weak D call: TRBD2 (5 bases). The CDR3 has 15 residues. Germline V gene lookup returns CDR1 SGHNT and CDR2 YENEEA. The CDR3 is CASGLNLLGYNEQFF. CDR3 sequence (DNA): TGTGCCAGCGGCTTAAATTTACTAGGATACAATGAACAGTTCTTC.

As regards this clonotype: Germline and junction disagree at one end, which may indicate a read error. The chain joins TRBV29-1 to TRBJ2-7, with D perhaps matching TRBD1 (5 bases). CDR3 length equals 12 residues. From germline, CDR1 is SQVTM and CDR2 ANQGSEA. CDR3 bases: TGCAGCGTCGAAGGACAACGTCACGAGCAGTACTTC. Translation: CSVEGQRHEQYF.

A remark on this clonotype: At one of its ends the junction is not consistent with the germline gene, which may arise from a read error. The V call is TRBV11-2, the J call TRBJ2-7; D unclear. CDR3 length equals 14 residues. CDR1 SGHAT and CDR2 FQNNGV come from the germline V gene. For the CDR3, the DNA is TGTGCCAGCAGCTTAACTGGCACTGCCCACGAACAGTACTTC. Translated, it gives CASSLTGTAHEQYF.

Note on this clonotype: A junction boundary mismatches the germline segment, possibly from a read error. The V call is TRBV11-2, the J call TRBJ2-1; 7 positions match TRBD2. Per the germline V gene, CDR1 is SGHAT and CDR2 is FQNNGV. The CDR3 extends over 15 amino acids. CDR3 bases: TGTGCCGGCAGCTACCTAGCGGACTCCCACAATGAGCATTTCTTC. Translating gives CAGSYLADSHNEHFF.

Concerning this clonotype: The junction departs from germline at one end; a sequencing error may be responsible. The rearrangement joins TRBV12-3 or TRBV12-4 to TRBJ1-6; D remains ambiguous. The CDR3 has 16 amino acids. CDR3 sequence (DNA): TGTGCCAGCAGTCTAGGAGTGAGACGCCTTAATTCACCCATCCACTTT. It specifies CASSLGVRRLNSPIHF.

On this clonotype itself: The germline gene is not matched at one end of the junction; a read error may be the cause. CDR3 sequence: CANSLDESEQYF. CDR3 bases: TGTGCCAACAGCTTGGACGAAAGTGAGCAGTACTTC. The genes are TRBV5-5 and TRBJ2-7; D is uncertain. The CDR3 consists of 12 residues. The germline V gene encodes CDR1 SGHKS and CDR2 YYEKEE (reference sequence).

The gene calls are TRBV5-4 and TRBJ1-5, with no clear D. The germline gives CDR1 SGHNT, CDR2 YYREEE (reference sequence). The CDR3 length is 12 residues. V was pared by 7 bases and J by 4 bases, with 9 bases between. CDR3 residues: CASYMGNQPQHF. CDR3 nucleotide sequence: TGTGCCAGCTACATGGGGAATCAGCCCCAGCATTTT.

J is TRBJ1-2 and V is TRBV29-1, with D uncertain. The germline V and J ends were trimmed by 4 bases and 7 bases, with 16 bases remaining between them. CDR1 is SQVTM and CDR2 is ANQGSEA in the germline V gene. This CDR3 spans 13 amino acids. The DNA for the CDR3 is TGCAGCGTTGGAGCACCAGGAGTTAGTGGCTACACCTTC. Protein: CSVGAPGVSGYTF.

Of note for this clonotype: No conserved phenylalanine or tryptophan ends this CDR3, so it is likely a read error. The chain couples TRBV11-2 to TRBJ2-7, with D possibly matching TRBD1 (5 bases). Germline loops: CDR1 SGHAT, CDR2 FQNNGV. The CDR3 length is 13 residues. This chain's CDR3 is CASTRGHYYVQYS. The CDR3 nucleotides read TGTGCCAGCACCCGTGGACACTACTACGTGCAGTACTCC.

This clonotype occurred many times. This chain joins TRBV29-1 and TRBJ2-2; 9 positions match TRBD2. The CDR3 runs 13 residues. CDR1 SQVTM and CDR2 ANQGSEA come from the germline V gene. The J segment lost 7 bases and the V segment lost 5 bases, leaving 5 bases of the junction unmatched. The DNA of the CDR3 is TGCAGCGTTTGGCTAGCGGGAAACGGGGAGCTGTTTTTT. Protein sequence: CSVWLAGNGELFF.